The 25 T cell receptor beta chains in this list originate from one sample, sequenced in a study of shared clonotypes between healthy human individuals. Some clones are missing from TCRdb's copy, which holds only in-frame ones; the method was immunoSEQ multiplex PCR. The table lists about 2 million clones, about 95% of them singletons. Sequencing was performed on naive CD4+ T cells sorted from blood. Subset meaning: CD45RA+ positively selected. Source of these receptors: a man aged 18-30 years in good health.

The chain combines TRBV20-1 with TRBJ2-3; D unresolved. The germline V gene encodes CDR1 DFQATT and CDR2 SNEGSKA (reference sequence). This CDR3 is built from 10 residues. In nucleotides, the CDR3 is TGCAGCGGGTACACAGATACGCAGTATTTT. Amino acid sequence: CSGYTDTQYF.

The gene calls are TRBV19 and TRBJ2-7, with D possibly TRBD1 on 6 matching bases. This CDR3 comprises 14 residues. Per germline, CDR1 LNHDA and CDR2 SQIVND (reference sequence). The ends were cut back, 5 bases at V and 3 bases at J, with 14 bases in the middle. This CDR3 reads CASSPSRGHYEQYF. The CDR3 DNA is TGTGCCAGTAGTCCTTCAAGGGGACACTACGAGCAGTACTTC.

Turning to this clone: The identical CDR3 is also encoded by other nucleotide sequences in the sample. This sequence joins TRBV5-1 and TRBJ1-6; TRBD1 might be the D (6 bases). Looked up from germline, CDR1 is SGHRS and CDR2 is YFSETQ. The CDR3 is made up of 14 amino acids. V lost 0 bases and J lost 6, with 7 bases in between. CDR3 DNA: TGCGCCAGCAGCTTGGCACAGGGTAATTCACCCCTCCACTTT. It encodes CASSLAQGNSPLHF.

This clone was found once. The gene calls are TRBV18 and TRBJ2-7, with a weak D call TRBD2 (6 bases). Trimming took off 2 bases at V and 2 bases at J, with 13 bases between the two ends. The CDR3 is 15 residues long. From germline, CDR1 is KGHSH and CDR2 LQKENI. The CDR3 nucleotides read TGTGCCAGCTCACCAGAATTACAGCGGGCCTACGAGCAGTACTTC. This sequence encodes CASSPELQRAYEQYF.

This clone was detected once. A read error may produce the germline difference seen at one junction end. The chain employs TRBV18 and TRBJ2-3, with D perhaps matching TRBD2 (6 bases). The CDR3 covers 16 residues. CDR1 is KGHSH, CDR2 LQKENI, per germline. The CDR3 region has the DNA TGTGCCAGCTCACCCCTTCGGGACTTCCTCACATATACGCAGTATTTT. Translation: CASSPLRDFLTYTQYF. Full variable domain (remainder filled in from reference TRBV18 and TRBJ2-3): NAGVMQNPRHLVRRRGQEARLRCSPMKGHSHVYWYRQLPEEGLKFMVYLQKENIIDESGMPKERFSAEFPKEGPSILRIQQVVRGDSAAYFCASSPLRDFLTYTQYFGPGTRLTVL.

The chain combines TRBV28 with TRBJ2-7; the D gene is possibly TRBD1 (6 bases). The CDR3 is made up of 17 amino acids. Trimming left V 5 bases short and J 0 bases short, with 20 bases between. Germline V gives CDR1 MDHEN, CDR2 SYDVKM. The CDR3 DNA reads as TGTGCCAGCAGTACCCAGCGCCGGGACACCGTCTCCTACGAGCAGTACTTC. Its translation is CASSTQRRDTVSYEQYF.

The chain links TRBV5-4 to TRBJ1-2; D call uncertain. Germline V gene data show CDR1 as SGHNT and CDR2 as YYREEE (reference sequence). Trimming shortened V by 4 bases and J by 2 bases, and 12 bases separated the two germline ends. This CDR3 contains 14 residues. The CDR3 region is CASSPPGSNYGYTF. Written as DNA, the CDR3 is TGTGCCAGCAGCCCTCCAGGCAGCAACTATGGCTACACCTTC. Full variable domain (rest looked up from reference TRBV5-4 and TRBJ1-2): ETGVTQSPTHLIKTRGQQVTLRCSSQSGHNTVSWYQQALGQGPQFIFQYYREEENGRGNFPPRFSGLQFPNYSSELNVNALELDDSALYLCASSPPGSNYGYTFGSGTRLTVV.

This clone was observed a single time. The DNA is left out, because the CDR3 cannot be placed on it with certainty; the CDR3 is given as TCRdb lists it. The V and J genes are TRBV19 and TRBJ1-2; TRBD1 is taken as the D call from the table, unchecked against the DNA. Germline V gene sequence: CDR1 LNHDA, CDR2 SQIVND (reference sequence). 14 amino acids form the CDR3, both terminal residues included. CDR3 in amino acids: CASSQTGIYGYTFF.

In this sample, this clone turned up once. The chain couples TRBV2 to TRBJ2-3; no firm D call. The V gene's germline CDR1 is SNHLY and CDR2 FYNNEI. The V gene lost 4 bases and the J gene lost 2 bases, with 7 bases spanning the gap. The CDR3 is 13 residues long. The CDR3 loop is CASSVATTDTQYF. The CDR3 nucleotides read TGTGCCAGCAGTGTCGCCACCACAGATACGCAGTATTTT.

The chain recombines TRBV6-1 with TRBJ2-2; 8 bases line up with TRBD1. This CDR3 spans 15 amino acids. Germline CDR1 reads MNHNS; CDR2 reads SASEGT. V was pared by 4 bases and J by 5 bases, with 6 bases of the junction left unmatched. CDR3 loop: CASSGRQGSTGELFF. The CDR3 bases are TGTGCCAGCAGTGGCAGACAGGGGAGTACCGGGGAGCTGTTTTTT.

The table lists this clone with a few counts. The CDR3 nucleotides read TGCGCCAGCAGCCAAGACTCCGGGACAGGGGACAAAAACATTCAGTACTTC. Translation: CASSQDSGTGDKNIQYF. The genes are TRBV4-3 and TRBJ2-4, with 10 bases identical to TRBD1. Germline CDR1 and CDR2: LGHNA and YSLEER. The CDR3 runs to 17 residues. V lost 0 bases and J lost 3; bases outside the gene matches: 5.

The chain uses TRBV7-2 and TRBJ2-7; TRBD2 matches 10 bases. V was clipped by 4 bases and J by 1 base; unmatched bases: 7. CDR1 and CDR2 (germline): SGHTA, FQGNSA. This CDR3 spans 16 amino acids. The CDR3: CASSSQLAGLSYEQYF. CDR3 DNA sequence: TGTGCCAGCAGCTCCCAACTAGCGGGACTATCCTACGAGCAGTACTTC. Using reference TRBV7-2 and TRBJ2-7 for the parts outside the CDR3, the full variable domain is GAGVSQSPSNKVTEKGKDVELRCDPISGHTALYWYRQSLGQGLEFLIYFQGNSAPDKSGLPSDRFSAERTGGSVSTLTIQRTQQEDSAVYLCASSSQLAGLSYEQYFGPGTRLTVT.

The chain has TRBV18 and TRBJ1-1; D gene ambiguous. The germline gives CDR1 KGHSH, CDR2 LQKENI. The CDR3 is made up of 12 amino acids. With 8 bases removed from V and 12 bases from J, the gap between germline ends came to 19 bases. CDR3 in amino acids: CASRKMSGGTFF. The CDR3, as DNA: TGTGCCAGCCGAAAAATGTCGGGAGGAACTTTCTTT. The full variable domain, rest sourced from reference TRBV18 and TRBJ1-1, is NAGVMQNPRHLVRRRGQEARLRCSPMKGHSHVYWYRQLPEEGLKFMVYLQKENIIDESGMPKERFSAEFPKEGPSILRIQQVVRGDSAAYFCASRKMSGGTFFGQGTRLTVV.

The CDR3 loop is CAISEAGGTSETQYF. DNA for the CDR3: TGTGCCATCAGTGAGGCGGGAGGAACGTCGGAGACCCAGTACTTC. The chain has TRBV10-3 and TRBJ2-5; the match to TRBD2 covers 8 bases. Trimming removed 2 bases from V and 5 bases from J; junction bases left unmatched: 7. The germline gives CDR1 ENHRY, CDR2 SYGVKD. The CDR3 is 15 amino acids.

The chain uses TRBV10-3 and TRBJ2-7; D perhaps matches TRBD2 (6 bases). Germline loops: CDR1 ENHRY, CDR2 SYGVKD. Trimming took 6 bases from V and 3 from J, leaving 15 bases between them. The CDR3 runs 14 residues. CDR3 residues: CAIRKGLLDYEQYF. Written as DNA, the CDR3 is TGTGCCATCAGAAAGGGACTTCTAGACTACGAGCAGTACTTC.

V gene TRBV18 combines with J gene TRBJ1-6; D call uncertain. The ends were cut back, 6 bases at V and 8 bases at J, with 17 bases in the middle. The CDR3 spans 15 residues. Germline V gives CDR1 KGHSH, CDR2 LQKENI. The CDR3 spells CASSSFGGKDSPLHF. CDR3 in DNA: TGTGCCAGCTCGTCCTTCGGCGGAAAGGATTCACCCCTCCACTTT.

The gene calls are TRBV30 and TRBJ2-3, with 13 bases aligning to TRBD2. Germline CDR1 is GTSNPN and CDR2 is SVGIG (reference sequence). The CDR3 has 18 residues. Trimming cost V 0 bases and J 2 bases; bases outside gene matches: 8. CDR3 bases: TGTGCCTGGAGTGTAACCCGGACTAGCGGGAGATTCACAGATACGCAGTATTTT. Protein sequence: CAWSVTRTSGRFTDTQYF.

This chain uses TRBV6-5 with TRBJ2-7; TRBD1 might be the D (5 bases). Germline V CDR1 and CDR2: MNHEY, SVGAGI. The CDR3 has 13 amino acids. With 6 bases removed from V and 4 bases from J, the gap between germline ends came to 13 bases. CDR3 nucleotides: TGTGCCAGCAGCCTAAGGGGCCAATACGAGCAGTACTTC. Translation: CASSLRGQYEQYF.

The CDR3 DNA reads TGTGCCACGAAAGAGAGGGGGGTTAGCACAGATACGCAGTATTTT. Translation gives CATKERGVSTDTQYF. This chain joins TRBV15 and TRBJ2-3; D may be TRBD1 or TRBD2 (6 bases each). The CDR3 sequence is 15 residues long. Trimming pared 9 bases from V and 0 bases from J, leaving 16 bases between. Germline CDR1 and CDR2: LNHNV and YYDKDF (reference sequence).

This sequence joins TRBV18 and TRBJ2-2, with D tentatively TRBD1 (6 bases). Per the germline V gene, CDR1 is KGHSH and CDR2 is LQKENI. This CDR3 has 15 amino acids. V was cut by 3 bases and J by 2 bases, with 10 bases left in between. CDR3 nucleotide sequence: TGTGCCAGCTCACCGAAGACAGGAAACACCGGGGAGCTGTTTTTT. The encoded protein is CASSPKTGNTGELFF.

This clone has only one observation. The chain carries TRBV4-3 and TRBJ2-3, with a weak D call TRBD1 (7 bases). CDR1 is LGHNA, CDR2 YSLEER, per germline. CDR3 size: 13 residues. V lost 0 bases, J lost 8 bases, and 9 bases lay in between. The CDR3 nucleotides read TGCGCCAGCAGCCAAGAGCAGGGGGGTACGCAGTATTTT. Protein sequence: CASSQEQGGTQYF.

The CDR3 protein is CASSQYCRAFF. CDR3 bases: TGCGCCAGCAGCCAATATTGTCGAGCTTTCTTT. V gene TRBV4-3 combines with J gene TRBJ1-1; D not certain. This CDR3 has 11 amino acids. Germline V gives CDR1 LGHNA, CDR2 YSLEER. V was clipped by 2 bases and J by 10 bases, with 8 bases between them.

This sequence joins TRBV7-9 and TRBJ1-2; D gene unclear. Germline V gene sequence: CDR1 SEHNR, CDR2 FQNEAQ (reference sequence). V was cut by 1 base and J by 7 bases, with 7 bases left in between. The CDR3 sequence is 12 residues long. CDR3 DNA: TGTGCCAGCAGCTTAGTACACAGTGGCTACACCTTC. This translates into CASSLVHSGYTF. Drawing the rest from reference TRBV7-9 and TRBJ1-2, the complete variable domain is DTGVSQNPRHKITKRGQNVTFRCDPISEHNRLYWYRQTLGQGPEFLTYFQNEAQLEKSRLLSDRFSAERPKGSFSTLEIQRTEQGDSAMYLCASSLVHSGYTFGSGTRLTVV.

The V call is TRBV6-1, the J call TRBJ1-1; D gene uncertain. The length of the CDR3 is 13 residues. From germline, CDR1 is MNHNS and CDR2 SASEGT. V was clipped by 4 bases and J by 3 bases, with 9 bases between them. The CDR3, as DNA: TGTGCCAGCAGTGCCGTAGTATACACTGAAGCTTTCTTT. It yields the protein CASSAVVYTEAFF.

The chain carries TRBV5-4 and TRBJ1-3, with D possibly being TRBD1 (5 bases). CDR1 is SGHNT and CDR2 is YYREEE in the germline V gene (reference sequence). Trimming pared 3 bases from V and 2 bases from J, leaving 12 bases between. The CDR3 is 15 amino acids. The CDR3 protein is CASSWDLSTGNTIYF. For the CDR3, the DNA is TGTGCCAGCAGCTGGGACTTGAGCACTGGAAACACCATATATTTT.